These 16 T cell receptor beta chains share one sample of origin, sequenced in a study of T cell changes during pregnancy in multiple sclerosis. Generated by immunoSEQ multiplex PCR, the TCRdb table keeps only in-frame clones and is missing some. The sample comprises about 110,000 clones, approximately 90% of which are singletons, and over 0.65% rests with the top ten. The source material was peripheral blood, sampled in the third trimester of pregnancy. The receptors come from a female donor in good health, enrolled as a control in a pregnancy study.

The J gene is TRBJ2-1, the V gene TRBV12-5; D is perhaps TRBD2 (5 bases). The V and J ends lost 5 bases and 8 bases respectively, with 22 bases between them. CDR3 length: 16 residues. Germline V CDR1 and CDR2: LGHNT, FRNRAP. CDR3 DNA sequence: TGTGCTAGTGGTCTAGCCCCGGGCCCCCCTCAGCATGAGCAGTTCTTC. Translated: CASGLAPGPPQHEQFF.

This rearrangement joins TRBV7-6 to TRBJ2-7; tentatively, D is TRBD2 (5 bases). V was clipped by 3 bases and J by 6 bases, with 18 bases between them. CDR1 and CDR2 from the germline V gene are SGHVS and FNYEAQ. There are 15 residues in the CDR3. CDR3 in amino acids: CASSLTGPGGSEQYF. The CDR3 DNA sequence: TGTGCCAGCAGCTTGACCGGGCCAGGAGGAAGCGAGCAGTACTTC.

This chain links TRBV2 with TRBJ2-3, with D tentatively TRBD2 (6 bases). Germline V gene sequence: CDR1 SNHLY, CDR2 FYNNEI. Trimming removed 3 bases at V and 2 bases at J, with 18 bases between. The CDR3 covers 17 residues. This chain's CDR3 is CASSENRPSVITDTQYF. As DNA, the CDR3 is TGTGCCAGCAGTGAGAATAGGCCTAGCGTAATCACAGATACGCAGTATTTT.

This chain connects TRBV7-4 to TRBJ1-5; the D gene is possibly TRBD1 (5 bases). Trimming took off 5 bases at V and 6 bases at J, with 14 bases between the two ends. The CDR3 loop spans 14 amino acids. Germline lookup yields CDR1 SGHVT and CDR2 SQSDAQ. For the CDR3, the DNA is TGTGCCAGCAGCCCTAACGGCAGGGCTCAGCCCCAGCATTTT. This codes for CASSPNGRAQPQHF.

The chain is built from TRBV30 and TRBJ1-2; tentative D call: TRBD1 (5 bases). With 0 bases removed from V and 4 bases from J, the gap between germline ends came to 12 bases. CDR3 size: 14 residues. Germline CDR1 is GTSNPN and CDR2 is SVGIG (reference sequence). The CDR3 sequence: CAWSVQASGYGYTF. As DNA, the CDR3 is TGTGCCTGGAGTGTACAGGCGTCAGGCTATGGCTACACCTTC.

The chain joins TRBV7-2 to TRBJ2-3; D is unclear. Trimming removed 6 bases at V and 0 bases at J, with 22 bases between. This CDR3 has 18 amino acids. Germline loops: CDR1 SGHTA, CDR2 FQGNSA. The CDR3: CASRVGRGPPVSTDTQYF. For the CDR3, the DNA is TGTGCCAGCAGGGTTGGCCGCGGCCCTCCAGTAAGCACAGATACGCAGTATTTT.

The rearrangement uses TRBV5-1 and TRBJ1-4, with 7 bases that match TRBD1. CDR1 is SGHRS, CDR2 YFSETQ, per germline. CDR3 length: 16 residues. The V segment lost 1 base and the J segment 6 bases; nucleotides outside the gene matches: 9. The CDR3 sequence: CASSLKGASLDEKLFF. CDR3 DNA sequence: TGCGCCAGCAGCTTGAAGGGGGCGAGTCTGGATGAAAAACTGTTTTTT.

This chain connects TRBV11-2 to TRBJ2-5; the D gene is possibly TRBD1 (5 bases). V was trimmed by 2 bases and J by 5 bases, leaving 12 bases between them. Germline CDR1 SGHAT, CDR2 FQNNGV. The CDR3 covers 14 residues. The CDR3 region is CASSLQGTDETQYF. The CDR3 region has the DNA TGTGCCAGCAGCTTACAGGGTACCGACGAGACCCAGTACTTC.

V gene TRBV23-1 combines with J gene TRBJ1-1, with 9 bases identical to TRBD1. TRBV23-1 is an ORF, and what it does is uncertain. This CDR3 spans 17 amino acids. V lost 2 bases to trimming and J lost 4 bases; unmatched junction nucleotides: 11. In DNA, the CDR3 is TGCGCCAGCAGTCAAACTAGGGGACAGGGAACTACCACTGAAGCTTTCTTT. As protein: CASSQTRGQGTTTEAFF.

The chain is built from TRBV4-1 and TRBJ1-1; TRBD1 matches at 7 bases. With V trimmed by 8 bases and J by 3 bases, 3 bases remained unmatched. The CDR3 is made up of 12 amino acids. Germline assignment: CDR1 MGHRA and CDR2 YSYEKL. The CDR3 region has the DNA TGCGCCAGCGGACAGGTCCACACTGAAGCTTTCTTT. Translating it yields CASGQVHTEAFF.

This clone was observed a single time. The genes are TRBV6-5 and TRBJ1-1; no reliable D call. The CDR3 totals 15 residues. V was shortened by 2 bases and J by 4 bases, with 14 bases between the two germline ends. CDR1 and CDR2 (germline): MNHEY, SVGAGI. CDR3 loop: CASSYVATGVTEAFF. Here the CDR3 DNA reads TGTGCCAGCAGTTACGTAGCAACCGGAGTCACTGAAGCTTTCTTT.

This clone was seen only once. This chain links TRBV19 with TRBJ1-4; 8 positions match TRBD1. With V trimmed by 7 bases and J by 5 bases, 6 bases remained unmatched. The CDR3 loop spans 14 amino acids. Germline CDR1 reads LNHDA; CDR2 reads SQIVND (reference sequence). This chain's CDR3 is CASIPRTGNEKLFF. In nucleotides, the CDR3 is TGTGCCAGTATCCCCCGGACAGGGAATGAAAAACTGTTTTTT.

The genes are TRBV19 and TRBJ2-2; possible D gene TRBD2, 6 bases. The CDR3 runs 15 residues. CDR1 LNHDA and CDR2 SQIVND come from the germline V gene (reference sequence). Between the trimmed V and J ends, which lost 2 bases and 1 base, there was a span of 8 bases. The CDR3 spells CASSIWGVNTGELFF. CDR3 DNA sequence: TGTGCCAGTAGTATATGGGGGGTGAACACCGGGGAGCTGTTTTTT.

In this sample, this clone turned up a few times. This CDR3 is also generated by other DNA sequences in the sample. The chain is built from TRBV5-1 and TRBJ1-1; 7 bases align to TRBD1. CDR3 length: 14 residues. With V trimmed by 0 bases and J by 1 base, 0 bases remained unmatched. In germline, CDR1 is SGHRS, CDR2 YFSETQ. Here the CDR3 DNA reads TGCGCCAGCAGCTTGGGGACAGGGAACACTGAAGCTTTCTTT. Amino acid sequence: CASSLGTGNTEAFF.

V gene TRBV18 combines with J gene TRBJ2-2; TRBD2 matches 13 bases. This CDR3 has 18 amino acids. Losses at the gene ends were 2 bases for V and 1 base for J; bases not matched to a gene: 4. The germline gives CDR1 KGHSH, CDR2 LQKENI. The CDR3 here is CASSPGLAGAWNTGELFF. As DNA, the CDR3 is TGTGCCAGCTCACCAGGACTAGCGGGGGCCTGGAACACCGGGGAGCTGTTTTTT.

The chain employs TRBV19 and TRBJ2-4, with a weak D call TRBD1 (5 bases). Trimming took off 1 base at V and 1 base at J, with 14 bases between the two ends. The CDR3 covers 17 residues. CDR1 and CDR2 (germline): LNHDA, SQIVND (reference sequence). The CDR3 loop reads CASSIGGSPEAKNIQYF. For the CDR3, the DNA is TGTGCCAGTAGTATAGGGGGCTCCCCGGAGGCCAAAAACATTCAGTACTTC.